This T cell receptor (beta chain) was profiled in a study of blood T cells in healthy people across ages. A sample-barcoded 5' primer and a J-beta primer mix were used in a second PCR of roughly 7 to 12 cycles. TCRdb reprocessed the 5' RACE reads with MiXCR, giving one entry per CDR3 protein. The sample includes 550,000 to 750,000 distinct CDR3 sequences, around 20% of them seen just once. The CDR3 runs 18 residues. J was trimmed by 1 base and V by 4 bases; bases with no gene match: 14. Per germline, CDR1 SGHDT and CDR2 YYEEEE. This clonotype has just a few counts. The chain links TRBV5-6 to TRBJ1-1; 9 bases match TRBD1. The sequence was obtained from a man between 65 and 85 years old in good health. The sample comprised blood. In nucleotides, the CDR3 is TGTGCCAGCAGCGGCCGGGACAGGGTTTGGGGGACGAACACTGAAGCTTTCTTT. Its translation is CASSGRDRVWGTNTEAFF.